The subject of this entry is one TCR beta chain. As yet, its antigen is unknown. The entry originates in a study of cytomegalovirus exposure and HLA in healthy donors. About the research overall: In an earlier analysis, 95 million to 140 million unique TCR beta sequences were found from approximately 190 million T cells.

Researchers ran the PCR with 60 Vbeta and 13 Jbeta primers. Assay used: immunoSEQ multiplex PCR; TCRdb lists only in-frame clones, some missing. The table for this sample gives about 72,000 clones. Study observations and caveats: Per published accounts, TCR beta sequences correctly predicted the HLA-A and HLA-B alleles of most subjects. Near-uniform donor sequencing depth was presumed by presence/absence analyses.

There are 18 residues in the CDR3. Per germline, CDR1 LNHNV and CDR2 YYDKDF (reference sequence). V dropped 0 bases and J dropped 0 bases, with 15 bases sitting between them. Sequencing was carried out using PBMCs. This chain links TRBV15 with TRBJ1-5; a weak D match, TRBD1 (5 bases). This TCR came from a woman in her 40s in good health and CMV-seropositive. CDR3: CATSRDWGGVVSNQPQHF. The CDR3 coding sequence is TGTGCCACCAGCAGAGATTGGGGGGGGGTTGTTAGCAATCAGCCCCAGCATTTT. Looking up the rest from reference TRBV15 and TRBJ1-5 gives the full variable domain: DAMVIQNPRYQVTQFGKPVTLSCSQTLNHNVMYWYQQKSSQAPKLLFHYYDKDFNNEADTPDNFQSRRPNTSFCFLDIRSPGLGDTAMYLCATSRDWGGVVSNQPQHFGDGTRLSIL.